This T cell receptor (beta chain) was retrieved from a study of shared clonotypes between healthy human individuals. Measured with immunoSEQ multiplex PCR; TCRdb has only the in-frame clones, and not every one. Of fewer than 600,000 clones listed, around 79% were seen once; the top ten hold approximately 12%. The CDR3 contains 12 residues. Germline CDR1 reads SNHLY; CDR2 reads FYNNEI. V shed 2 bases and J shed 14 bases, with 13 bases lying between them. The specimen sequenced was PBMCs. The receptor was isolated from a woman aged 40 to 50 in good health. Some clones in this sample may be carry-over from other donors' samples. This chain joins TRBV2 and TRBJ2-1; D is possibly TRBD2 (5 bases). The CDR3 bases are TGTGCCAGCAGTGAACGGGAAGGACGCGAGTTCTTC. Translation: CASSEREGREFF.